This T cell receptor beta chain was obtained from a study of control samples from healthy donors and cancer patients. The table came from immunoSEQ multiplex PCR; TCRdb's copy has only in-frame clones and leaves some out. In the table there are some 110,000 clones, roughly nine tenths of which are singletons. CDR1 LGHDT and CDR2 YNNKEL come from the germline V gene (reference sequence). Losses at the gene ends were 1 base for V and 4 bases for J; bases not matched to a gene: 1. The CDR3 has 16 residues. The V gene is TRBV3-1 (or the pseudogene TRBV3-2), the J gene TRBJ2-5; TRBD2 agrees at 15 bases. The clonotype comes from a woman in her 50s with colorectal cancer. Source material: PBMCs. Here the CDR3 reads CASSQGTSGGGETQYF. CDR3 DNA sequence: TGTGCCAGCAGCCAAGGGACTAGCGGGGGGGGAGAGACCCAGTACTTC.